This is a list of T cell receptor beta chains from one sample in a study of cytotoxic CD8 clonotypes in ibrutinib-treated CLL. Here immunoSEQ multiplex PCR was the method, and the copy in TCRdb shows in-frame clones only, minus some. The sample yields about 200,000 clones, 72% seen once. This material consisted of PBMCs, taken after 24 months of ibrutinib treatment. The receptors shown here come from a human donor with chronic lymphocytic leukemia. Both conserved end residues are part of each CDR3. The order of the fields is V gene, clone size, J gene, D gene, CDR3 protein, CDR3 DNA. D genes are given only for firm matches. Clone size, where shown, is once, few, many, or a class for clones that have expanded.

>TRBV28|once|TRBJ2-7|TRBD1
CASSLYQGQGSYEQYF
TGTGCCAGCAGTTTATACCAGGGACAGGGGTCCTACGAGCAGTACTTC
>TRBV11-2|.|TRBJ2-3|.
CASSRSGGTDTQYF
TGTGCCAGCAGCCGGTCGGGGGGCACAGATACGCAGTATTTT
>TRBV7-2|.|TRBJ2-1|.
CASSLASRSEQFF
TGTGCCAGCAGCTTAGCTAGCCGGAGTGAGCAGTTCTTC
>TRBV30|.|TRBJ2-2|.
CAWITGRAPGELFF
TGTGCCTGGATCACGGGACGGGCCCCCGGGGAGCTGTTTTTT
>TRBV27|.|TRBJ2-2|TRBD1
CASSQGQATGELFF
TGTGCCAGCAGTCAGGGACAGGCTACCGGGGAGCTGTTTTTT
>TRBV15|.|TRBJ1-2|.
CATLGLVSRTNYGYTF
TGTGCCACCCTCGGTCTGGTTAGCAGGACTAACTATGGCTACACCTTC
>TRBV6-1|.|TRBJ2-7|.
CASSRGGLSYEQYF
TGTGCCAGCAGTCGAGGGGGGTTGTCCTACGAGCAGTACTTC
>TRBV27|.|TRBJ2-1|.
CASSPSEWSSGYNEQFF
TGTGCCAGCAGCCCCTCGGAATGGAGCTCGGGCTACAATGAGCAGTTCTTC
>TRBV6-5|.|TRBJ1-3|.
CASSYSGGPGNTIYF
TGTGCCAGCAGTTACTCGGGGGGCCCTGGAAACACCATATATTTT
>TRBV28|.|TRBJ1-5|.
CASSLVIPNQPQHF
TGTGCCAGCAGTTTAGTCATACCTAATCAGCCCCAGCATTTT
>TRBV11-3|.|TRBJ2-1|TRBD2
CASSFGTSGSYEQFF
TGTGCCAGCAGCTTCGGGACTAGCGGGAGCTATGAGCAGTTCTTC
>TRBV6-5|.|TRBJ1-5|.
CASSRRGGDQPQHF
TGTGCCAGCAGTCGCAGGGGAGGGGATCAGCCCCAGCATTTT
>TRBV30|.|TRBJ2-1|.
CAWLTVDEQFF
TGTGCCTGGCTCACAGTTGATGAGCAGTTCTTC
>TRBV5-4|once|TRBJ1-1|.
CASSLEWAPEAFF
TGTGCCAGCAGCTTGGAGTGGGCCCCTGAAGCTTTCTTT
>TRBV30|.|TRBJ1-3|.
CAWSATGLFSGNTIYF
TGTGCCTGGAGTGCTACAGGGCTCTTCTCTGGAAACACCATATATTTT